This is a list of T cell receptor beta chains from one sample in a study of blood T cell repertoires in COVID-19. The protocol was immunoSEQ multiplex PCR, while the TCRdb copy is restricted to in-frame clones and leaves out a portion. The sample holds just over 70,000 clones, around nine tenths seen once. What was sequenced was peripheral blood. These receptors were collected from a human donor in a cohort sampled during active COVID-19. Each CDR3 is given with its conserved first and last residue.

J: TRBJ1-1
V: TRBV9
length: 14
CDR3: CASSNTGMNTEAFF

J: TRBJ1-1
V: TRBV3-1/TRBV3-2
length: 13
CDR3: CASSQEGGHKAFF

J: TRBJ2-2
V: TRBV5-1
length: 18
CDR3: CASSLPKRDSLGDGELFF

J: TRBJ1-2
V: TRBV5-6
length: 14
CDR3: CASSLSSELGGYTF

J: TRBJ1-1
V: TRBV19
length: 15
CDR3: CASSTKIGGNTEAFF

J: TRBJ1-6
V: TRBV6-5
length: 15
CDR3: CASSYYQGYNSPLHF

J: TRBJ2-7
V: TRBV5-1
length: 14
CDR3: CASSWTGGAYEQYF

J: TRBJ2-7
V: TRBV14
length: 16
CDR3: CASSQVGQGGLYEQYF

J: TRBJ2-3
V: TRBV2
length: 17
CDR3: CASRELVLAGGKDTQYF

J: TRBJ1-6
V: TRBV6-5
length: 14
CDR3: CASSSYRVDSPLHF

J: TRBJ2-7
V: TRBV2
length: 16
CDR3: CASIRGRGGSISEQYF

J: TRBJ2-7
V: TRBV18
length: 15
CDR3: CASSPGDRQDYEQYF

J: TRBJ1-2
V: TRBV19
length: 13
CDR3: CASSPQVNYGYTF

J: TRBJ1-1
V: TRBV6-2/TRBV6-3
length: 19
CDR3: CASSYSMKGGERKNTEAFF

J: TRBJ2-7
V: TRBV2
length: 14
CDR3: CASSDSDYLYEQYF

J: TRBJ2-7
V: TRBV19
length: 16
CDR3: CASSILLAGGPGEQYF

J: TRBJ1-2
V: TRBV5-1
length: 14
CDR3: CASSPGHNDYGYTF